The 11 T cell receptor beta chains in this list originate from one sample, sequenced in a study of blood T cells in healthy people across ages. Using a J-beta primer mix together with a sample-barcoded 5' primer, a second PCR was run for roughly 6 to 11 cycles. TCRdb reanalysed the 5' RACE reads using MiXCR and keeps one entry per CDR3 protein. The sample carries some 560,000 distinct CDR3 sequences, about 27% recorded once. These records were also assigned to another study, of T cells of mothers and their children.

The sequenced sample was blood. The source is a boy younger than 10 in good health.

There are a few counts of this clonotype. The V call is TRBV6-5, the J call TRBJ2-2; TRBD2 matches at 12 bases. This CDR3 region has 16 residues. The J segment lost 5 bases and the V segment lost 3 bases, leaving 4 bases of the junction unmatched. CDR1 and CDR2 (germline): MNHEY, SVGAGI. The CDR3 loop is CASSYASGGGTGELFF. In nucleotides, the CDR3 is TGTGCCAGCAGTTATGCTAGCGGGGGGGGTACCGGGGAGCTGTTTTTT.

The V gene is TRBV28, the J gene TRBJ2-7, with unresolved D. There are 15 residues in the CDR3. Germline V gives CDR1 MDHEN, CDR2 SYDVKM. V was trimmed by 1 base and J by 0 bases, leaving 10 bases between them. The CDR3 loop reads CASSLSPISSYEQYF. DNA of the CDR3: TGTGCCAGCAGTTTATCCCCCATAAGCTCCTACGAGCAGTACTTC.

This clonotype occurred a few times. The rearrangement uses TRBV30 and TRBJ2-7; 8 bases are shared with TRBD1. After removal of 3 bases from V and 2 bases from J, the junction contained 3 bases not matched to a gene. In germline, CDR1 is GTSNPN, CDR2 SVGIG (reference sequence). CDR3 length: 13 amino acids. As DNA, the CDR3 is TGTGCCTGGAGGCAGGGGGCTGCCTACGAGCAGTACTTC. This gives the protein CAWRQGAAYEQYF.

The chain carries TRBV7-9 and TRBJ2-1; 8 bases align to TRBD2. The V gene's germline CDR1 is SEHNR and CDR2 FQNEAQ (reference sequence). This CDR3 spans 15 amino acids. Trimming cost V 3 bases and J 7 bases; bases outside gene matches: 8. CDR3 sequence: CASSFGSGGLNEQFF. The CDR3 DNA sequence: TGTGCCAGCAGCTTTGGGAGCGGGGGATTGAATGAGCAGTTCTTC.

This clonotype was detected only a few times. The chain is built from TRBV3-1 and TRBJ2-5, with 14 bases fitting TRBD2. This CDR3 spans 15 amino acids. The V and J ends lost 8 bases and 1 base, in that order; junction bases with no gene match: 3. Germline V CDR1 and CDR2: LGHDT, YNNKEL (reference sequence). CDR3 sequence (DNA): TGTGCCAGCGGACTAGCGGGGGGCTCCCAAGAGACCCAGTACTTC. It encodes CASGLAGGSQETQYF.

This clonotype has just a few counts. The V gene is TRBV7-3, the J gene TRBJ2-2; tentatively, D is TRBD1 (6 bases). CDR3 size: 16 residues. CDR1 is SGHTA and CDR2 is FQGTGA in the germline V gene. Trimming cost V 2 bases and J 3 bases, with 13 bases left between them. This CDR3 is CASSLSLNRDTGELFF. CDR3 nucleotide sequence: TGTGCCAGCAGCTTATCACTGAACAGGGACACCGGGGAGCTGTTTTTT.

The chain employs TRBV6-1 and TRBJ2-5, with D tentatively TRBD1 (5 bases). The length of the CDR3 is 14 residues. CDR1 is MNHNS and CDR2 is SASEGT in the germline V gene. The ends were cut back, 3 bases at V and 5 bases at J, with 13 bases in the middle. The CDR3 spells CASSDLGLKETQYF. The CDR3 coding sequence is TGTGCCAGCAGTGATCTGGGGCTCAAGGAGACCCAGTACTTC.

The CDR3 sequence is CASSARGGVTGELFF. CDR3 nucleotides: TGTGCCAGCAGTGCGAGAGGGGGTGTAACCGGGGAGCTGTTTTTT. The chain employs TRBV6-4 and TRBJ2-2; D possibly corresponds to TRBD1 (6 bases). This CDR3 region has 15 residues. Trimming took 4 bases from V and 5 from J, leaving 14 bases between them. Germline V gene data show CDR1 as MRHNA and CDR2 as SNTAGT.

This clonotype was observed many times. The chain has TRBV20-1 and TRBJ1-2; D may be TRBD1 (5 bases). CDR3 length equals 14 residues. Germline assignment: CDR1 DFQATT and CDR2 SNEGSKA (reference sequence). V gave up 4 bases and J gave up 5 bases, with 17 bases separating them. This CDR3 reads CSANAPGREYGYTF. The CDR3 DNA is TGCAGTGCTAACGCCCCGGGACGGGAATATGGCTACACCTTC.

There are a few counts of this clonotype. The CDR3 region is CASAGAPETQYF. The CDR3 DNA reads TGCGCCAGCGCAGGGGCACCTGAGACCCAGTACTTC. The rearrangement joins TRBV5-1 to TRBJ2-5; possible D gene TRBD1, 6 bases. The germline CDR1 and CDR2 sequences are SGHRS and YFSETQ. This CDR3 is built from 12 residues. V was cut by 7 bases and J by 5 bases, with 12 bases left in between.

The chain uses TRBV20-1 and TRBJ1-3, with D possibly TRBD1 on 6 matching bases. CDR1 is DFQATT, CDR2 SNEGSKA, per germline (reference sequence). The CDR3 sequence is 13 residues long. Trimming cost V 6 bases and J 10 bases, with 19 bases left between them. In DNA form, the CDR3 reads TGCAGTGCGGACGGGGGGGGCCAAAAAACCATATATTTT. Amino acids: CSADGGGQKTIYF.